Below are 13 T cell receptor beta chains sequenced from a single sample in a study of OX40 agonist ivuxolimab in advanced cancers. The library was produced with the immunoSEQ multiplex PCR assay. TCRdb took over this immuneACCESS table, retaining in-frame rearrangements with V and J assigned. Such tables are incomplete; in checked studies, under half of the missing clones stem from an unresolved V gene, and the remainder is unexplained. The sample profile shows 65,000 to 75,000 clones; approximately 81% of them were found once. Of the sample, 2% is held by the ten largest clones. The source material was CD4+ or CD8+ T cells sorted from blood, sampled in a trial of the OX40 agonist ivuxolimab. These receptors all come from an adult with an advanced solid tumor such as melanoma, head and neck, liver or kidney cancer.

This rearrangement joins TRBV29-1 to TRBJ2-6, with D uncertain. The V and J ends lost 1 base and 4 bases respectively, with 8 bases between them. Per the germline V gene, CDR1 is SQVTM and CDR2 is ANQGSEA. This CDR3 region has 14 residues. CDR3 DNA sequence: TGCAGCGTTGAAGCCTCGGCAGGGGCCAACGTCCTGACTTTC. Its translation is CSVEASAGANVLTF.

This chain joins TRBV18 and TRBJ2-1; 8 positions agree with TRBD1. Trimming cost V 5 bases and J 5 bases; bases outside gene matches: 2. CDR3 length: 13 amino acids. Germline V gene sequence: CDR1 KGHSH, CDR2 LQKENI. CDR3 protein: CASSSDRDNEQFF. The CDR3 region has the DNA TGTGCCAGCTCATCGGACAGGGACAATGAGCAGTTCTTC.

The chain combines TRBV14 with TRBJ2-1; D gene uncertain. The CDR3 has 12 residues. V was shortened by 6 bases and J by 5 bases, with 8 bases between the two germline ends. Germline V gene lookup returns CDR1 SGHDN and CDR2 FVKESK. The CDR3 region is CASSYWDNEQFF. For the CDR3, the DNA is TGTGCCAGCAGTTATTGGGACAATGAGCAGTTCTTC.

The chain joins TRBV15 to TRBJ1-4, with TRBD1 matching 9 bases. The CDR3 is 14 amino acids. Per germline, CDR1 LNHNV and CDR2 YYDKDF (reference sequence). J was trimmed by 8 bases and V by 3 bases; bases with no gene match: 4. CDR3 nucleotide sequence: TGTGCCACCAGCAGGGACAGGGGAAGGGAAAAACTGTTTTTT. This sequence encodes CATSRDRGREKLFF.

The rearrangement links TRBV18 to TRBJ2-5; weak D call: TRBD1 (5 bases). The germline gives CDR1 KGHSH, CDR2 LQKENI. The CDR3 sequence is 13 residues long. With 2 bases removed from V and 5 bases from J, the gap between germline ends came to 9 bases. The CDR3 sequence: CASSPAPGETQYF. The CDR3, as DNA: TGTGCCAGCTCACCAGCCCCAGGGGAGACCCAGTACTTC. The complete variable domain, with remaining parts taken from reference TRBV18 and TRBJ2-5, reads NAGVMQNPRHLVRRRGQEARLRCSPMKGHSHVYWYRQLPEEGLKFMVYLQKENIIDESGMPKERFSAEFPKEGPSILRIQQVVRGDSAAYFCASSPAPGETQYFGPGTRLLVL.

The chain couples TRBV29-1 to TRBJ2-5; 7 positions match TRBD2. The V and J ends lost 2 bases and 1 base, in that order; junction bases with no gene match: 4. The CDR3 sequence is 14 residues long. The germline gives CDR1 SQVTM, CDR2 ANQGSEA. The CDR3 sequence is CSVELAVSQETQYF. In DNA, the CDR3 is TGCAGCGTTGAACTAGCGGTATCCCAAGAGACCCAGTACTTC.

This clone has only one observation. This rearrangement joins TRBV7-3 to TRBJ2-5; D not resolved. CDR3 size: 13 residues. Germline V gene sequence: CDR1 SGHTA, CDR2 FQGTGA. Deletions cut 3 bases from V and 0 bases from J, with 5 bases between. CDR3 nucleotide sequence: TGTGCCAGCAGCTTCGGACACCAAGAGACCCAGTACTTC. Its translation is CASSFGHQETQYF.

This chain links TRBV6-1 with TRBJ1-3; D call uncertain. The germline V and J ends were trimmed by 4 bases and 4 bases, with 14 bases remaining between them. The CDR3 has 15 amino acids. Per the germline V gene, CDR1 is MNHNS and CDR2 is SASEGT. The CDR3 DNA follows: TGTGCCAGCAGTGTACAGCGTCAGGCGGGAAACACCATATATTTT. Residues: CASSVQRQAGNTIYF.

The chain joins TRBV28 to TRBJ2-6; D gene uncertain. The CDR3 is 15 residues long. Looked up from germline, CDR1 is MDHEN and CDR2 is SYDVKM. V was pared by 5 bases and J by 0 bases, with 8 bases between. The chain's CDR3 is CASSAPGSGANVLTF. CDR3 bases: TGTGCCAGCAGTGCACCAGGCTCTGGGGCCAACGTCCTGACTTTC.

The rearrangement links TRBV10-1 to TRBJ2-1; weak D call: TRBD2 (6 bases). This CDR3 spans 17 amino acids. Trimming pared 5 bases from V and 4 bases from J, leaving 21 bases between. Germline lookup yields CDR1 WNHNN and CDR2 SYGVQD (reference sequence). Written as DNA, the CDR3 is TGCGCCAGCAGTAAGGGGACTTTGCGAACAAATTACAATGAGCAGTTCTTC. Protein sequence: CASSKGTLRTNYNEQFF.

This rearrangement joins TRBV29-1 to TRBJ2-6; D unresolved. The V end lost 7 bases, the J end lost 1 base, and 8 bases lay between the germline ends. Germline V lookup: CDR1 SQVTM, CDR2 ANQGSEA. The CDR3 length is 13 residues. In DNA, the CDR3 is TGCAGCGCCAGGTTGTCTGGGGCCAACGTCCTGACTTTC. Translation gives CSARLSGANVLTF.

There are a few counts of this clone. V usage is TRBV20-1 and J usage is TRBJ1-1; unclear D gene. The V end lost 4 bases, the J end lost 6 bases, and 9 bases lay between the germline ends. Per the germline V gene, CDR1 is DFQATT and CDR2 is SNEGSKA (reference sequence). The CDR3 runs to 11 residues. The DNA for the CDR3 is TGCAGTGCTACCCGGCTGTCTGAAGCTTTCTTT. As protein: CSATRLSEAFF.

The CDR3 reads CSVPVLSAAFF. The CDR3 DNA reads as TGCAGCGTTCCGGTCCTGTCGGCAGCTTTCTTT. V and J are TRBV29-1 and TRBJ1-1, with D uncertain. The germline V gene encodes CDR1 SQVTM and CDR2 ANQGSEA. V was pared by 5 bases and J by 10 bases, with 14 bases between. CDR3 length: 11 residues.